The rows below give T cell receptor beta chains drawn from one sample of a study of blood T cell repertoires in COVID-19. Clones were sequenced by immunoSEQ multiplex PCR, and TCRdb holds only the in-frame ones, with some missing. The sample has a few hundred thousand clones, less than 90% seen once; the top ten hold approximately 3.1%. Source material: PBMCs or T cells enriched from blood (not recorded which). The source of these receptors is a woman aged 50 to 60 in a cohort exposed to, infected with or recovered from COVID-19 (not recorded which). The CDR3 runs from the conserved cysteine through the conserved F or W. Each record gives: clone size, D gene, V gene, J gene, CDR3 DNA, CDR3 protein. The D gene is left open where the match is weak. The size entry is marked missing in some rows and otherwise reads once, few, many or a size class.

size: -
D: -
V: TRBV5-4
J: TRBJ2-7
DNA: TGTGCCAGCAGCCTGAAGATGGGCGACGAGCAGTACTTC
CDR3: CASSLKMGDEQYF

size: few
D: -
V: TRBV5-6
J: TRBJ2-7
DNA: TGTGCCAGCAGCCCGCCCCCCGGTACTTACGAGCAGTACTTC
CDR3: CASSPPPGTYEQYF

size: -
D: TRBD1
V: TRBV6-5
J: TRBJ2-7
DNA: TGTGCCAGTAGGTTTGGGGACAGGGTTAACGAGCAGTACTTC
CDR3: CASRFGDRVNEQYF

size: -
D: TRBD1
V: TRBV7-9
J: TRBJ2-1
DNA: TGTGCCAGCAGCCACCGACAGGGGGCTGGTGAGCAGTTCTTC
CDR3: CASSHRQGAGEQFF

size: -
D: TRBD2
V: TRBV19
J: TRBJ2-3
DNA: TGTGCCAGTACTCGGCAGGCGGGGGTCACAGATACGCAGTATTTT
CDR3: CASTRQAGVTDTQYF

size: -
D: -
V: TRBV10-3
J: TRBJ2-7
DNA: TGTGCCATCAGCTACTCACAGGTTTACAACGAGCAGTACTTC
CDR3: CAISYSQVYNEQYF

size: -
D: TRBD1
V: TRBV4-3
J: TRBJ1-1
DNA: TGCGCCAGCAGCCAAGAACAGGGGGCCGGAGCTTTCTTT
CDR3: CASSQEQGAGAFF

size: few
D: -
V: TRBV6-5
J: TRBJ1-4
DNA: TGTGCCAGCAGTACTCAGGCTAATGAAAAACTGTTTTTT
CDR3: CASSTQANEKLFF

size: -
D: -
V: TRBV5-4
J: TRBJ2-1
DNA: TGTGCCAGCAGCTTGGATGCGGGGAGCTCCTACAATGAGCAGTTCTTC
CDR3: CASSLDAGSSYNEQFF

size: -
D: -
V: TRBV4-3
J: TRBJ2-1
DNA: TGCGCCAGCAGCCAAGAGCTAGTGGGGGGACGGCCCTACAATGAGCAGTTCTTC
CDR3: CASSQELVGGRPYNEQFF

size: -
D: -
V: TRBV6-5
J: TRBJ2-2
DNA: TGTGCCAGCAGTTACTTGGCGGGGCAGGGCGGGGAGCTGTTTTTT
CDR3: CASSYLAGQGGELFF

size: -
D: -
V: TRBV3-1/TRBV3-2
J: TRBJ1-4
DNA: TGTGCCAGCAGCCAATCGTGGGGGGCTAATGAAAAACTGTTTTTT
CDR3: CASSQSWGANEKLFF

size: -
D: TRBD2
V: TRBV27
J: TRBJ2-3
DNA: TGTGCCAGCAGTTACGTAGCGGGGGGGCCATCGGATACGCAGTATTTT
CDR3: CASSYVAGGPSDTQYF

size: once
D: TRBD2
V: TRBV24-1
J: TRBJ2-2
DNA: TGTGCCACCAGTGAACGGGGGGGGACCGGGGAGCTGTTTTTT
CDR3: CATSERGGTGELFF

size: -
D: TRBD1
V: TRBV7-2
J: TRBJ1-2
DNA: TGTGCCAGCAGCTTAACCACAGGGGACTATGGCTACACCTTC
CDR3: CASSLTTGDYGYTF

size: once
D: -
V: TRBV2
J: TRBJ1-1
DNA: TGTGCCAGCAGCCGCAGGGGTAACACTGAAGCTTTCTTT
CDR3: CASSRRGNTEAFF

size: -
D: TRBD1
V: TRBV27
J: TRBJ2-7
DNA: TGTGCCAGCAGTTTGTTATGGAGACAGGGGGCATCCGAGCAGTACTTC
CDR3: CASSLLWRQGASEQYF

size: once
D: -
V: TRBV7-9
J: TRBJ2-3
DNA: TGTGCCAGCAGCTTAGCGCGGCTAGCGAGATACACAGATACGCAGTATTTT
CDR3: CASSLARLARYTDTQYF

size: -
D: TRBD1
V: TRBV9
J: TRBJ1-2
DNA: TGTGCCAGCAGCGTAACCGACAGGGCTTACTATGGCTACACCTTC
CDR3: CASSVTDRAYYGYTF

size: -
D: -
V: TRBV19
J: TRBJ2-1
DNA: TGTGCCAGTAGTATGCTCAGCGGCTACAATGAGCAGTTCTTC
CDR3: CASSMLSGYNEQFF

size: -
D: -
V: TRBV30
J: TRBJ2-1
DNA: TGTGCCTGGAGTGTCGGCGGTGATCAGTTCTTC
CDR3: CAWSVGGDQFF

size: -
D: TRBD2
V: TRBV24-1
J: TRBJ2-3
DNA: TGTGCCACCAGGGCGGGGGGGCTCTTCACAGATACGCAGTATTTT
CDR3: CATRAGGLFTDTQYF

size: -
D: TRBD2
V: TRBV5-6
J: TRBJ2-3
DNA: TGTGCCAGCAGCACCCCCGGGACTAGCGGGGACAGCACAGATACGCAGTATTTT
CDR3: CASSTPGTSGDSTDTQYF

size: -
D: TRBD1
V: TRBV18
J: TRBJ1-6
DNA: TGTGCCAGCTCACCAGAAGACAGGGGAATGGCCCTCCACTTT
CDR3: CASSPEDRGMALHF

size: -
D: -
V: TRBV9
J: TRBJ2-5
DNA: TGTGCCAGCAGCGCCCGGGGGTACCAAGAGACCCAGTACTTC
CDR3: CASSARGYQETQYF

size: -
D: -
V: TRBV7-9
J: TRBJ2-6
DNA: TGTGCCAGCAGCCAAGAAGACACCTCTGGGGCCAACGTCCTGACTTTC
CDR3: CASSQEDTSGANVLTF

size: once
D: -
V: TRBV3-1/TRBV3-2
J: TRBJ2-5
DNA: TGTGCCAGCAAAGGGACACACCAAGAGACCCAGTACTTC
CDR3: CASKGTHQETQYF

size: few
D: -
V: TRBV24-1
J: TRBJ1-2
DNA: TGTGCCACCCCAGAGGAGAAGGACTATGGCTACACCTTC
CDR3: CATPEEKDYGYTF

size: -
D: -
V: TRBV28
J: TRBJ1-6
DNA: TGTGCCAGCAGCTTACCTGATTCACCCCTCCACTTT
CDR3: CASSLPDSPLHF

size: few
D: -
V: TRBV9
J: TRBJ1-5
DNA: TGTGCTCCCACCCCAAGACGGCGGAACAATCAGCCCCAGCATTTT
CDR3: CAPTPRRRNNQPQHF

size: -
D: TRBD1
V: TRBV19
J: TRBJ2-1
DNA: TGTGCCAGTAGTAGTTTGGGACAGGGGAACAATGAGCAGTTCTTC
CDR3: CASSSLGQGNNEQFF

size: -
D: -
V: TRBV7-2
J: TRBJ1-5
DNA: TGTGCCAGCAGCTTACAGGGGACTAGCAATCAGCCCCAGCATTTT
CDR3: CASSLQGTSNQPQHF

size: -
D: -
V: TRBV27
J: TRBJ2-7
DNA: TGTGCCAGCGCTCTCCGCTCCTACGGCGGCGAGCAGTACTTC
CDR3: CASALRSYGGEQYF

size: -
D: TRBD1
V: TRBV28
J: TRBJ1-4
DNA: TGTGCCAGCAGTTCGGGGACAGGGTTCGAAAAACTGTTTTTT
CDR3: CASSSGTGFEKLFF

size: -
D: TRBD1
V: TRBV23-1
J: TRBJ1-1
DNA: TGCGCCAGCAGTCAATCAGGGATGGGACAGGTGAACACTGAAGCTTTCTTT
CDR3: CASSQSGMGQVNTEAFF

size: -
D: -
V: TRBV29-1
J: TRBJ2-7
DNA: TGCAGCGTTAGAACAGAACACTACGAGCAGTACTTC
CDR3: CSVRTEHYEQYF

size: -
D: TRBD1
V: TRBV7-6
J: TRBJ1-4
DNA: TGTGCCAGCAGTCCCTCGACAGGGCGACAGGAAAAACTGTTTTTT
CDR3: CASSPSTGRQEKLFF

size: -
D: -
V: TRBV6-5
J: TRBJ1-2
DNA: TGTGCCAGCAGTTACTCGGACAAGTTGGATGGCTACACCTTC
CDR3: CASSYSDKLDGYTF

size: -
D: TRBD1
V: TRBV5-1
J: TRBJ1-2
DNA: TGCGCCAGCAGCTTGGGGTCGACAGGGGGAAACTATGGCTACACCTTC
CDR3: CASSLGSTGGNYGYTF

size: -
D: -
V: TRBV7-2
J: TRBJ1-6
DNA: TGTGCCAGCAGCCCGCGAGCGGGGTTGAATAATTCACCCCTCCACTTT
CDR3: CASSPRAGLNNSPLHF

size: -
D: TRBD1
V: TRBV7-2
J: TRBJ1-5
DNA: TGTGCCAGCAGCTTCGCCAGGGGGCTGGGTTACCAGCCCCAGCATTTT
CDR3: CASSFARGLGYQPQHF

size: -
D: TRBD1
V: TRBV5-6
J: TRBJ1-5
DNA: TGTGCCAGCAGCCGACAGGGCTTGGGGGTAGTTGGCAATCAGCCCCAGCATTTT
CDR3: CASSRQGLGVVGNQPQHF

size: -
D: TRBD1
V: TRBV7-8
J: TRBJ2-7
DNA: TGTGCCAGCAGCTCCGGGACAGGGGTAACCTACGAGCAGTACTTC
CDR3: CASSSGTGVTYEQYF

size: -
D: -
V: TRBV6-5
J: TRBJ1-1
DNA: TGTGCCAGCAACATTAACAGGGTCCCTGAAGCTTTCTTT
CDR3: CASNINRVPEAFF

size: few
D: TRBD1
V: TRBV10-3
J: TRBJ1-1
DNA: TGTGCCATCACCGATACAGGGGCGGCCGGAGGTATGAACACTGAAGCTTTCTTT
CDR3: CAITDTGAAGGMNTEAFF

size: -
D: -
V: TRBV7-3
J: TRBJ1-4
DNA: TGTGCCAGCAGCGCCCTCCCGGGGGGACGGGAAAAACTGTTTTTT
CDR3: CASSALPGGREKLFF